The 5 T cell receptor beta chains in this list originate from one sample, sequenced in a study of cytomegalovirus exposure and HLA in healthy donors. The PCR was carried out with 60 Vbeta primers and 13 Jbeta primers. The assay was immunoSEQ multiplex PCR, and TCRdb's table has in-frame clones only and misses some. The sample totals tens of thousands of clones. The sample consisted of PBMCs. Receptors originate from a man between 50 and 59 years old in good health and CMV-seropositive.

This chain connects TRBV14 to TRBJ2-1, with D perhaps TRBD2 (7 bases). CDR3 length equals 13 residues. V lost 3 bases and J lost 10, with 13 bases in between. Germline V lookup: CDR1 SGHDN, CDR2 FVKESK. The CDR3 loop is CASSQRGGREQFF. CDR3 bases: TGTGCCAGCAGCCAGAGGGGGGGACGGGAGCAGTTCTTC.

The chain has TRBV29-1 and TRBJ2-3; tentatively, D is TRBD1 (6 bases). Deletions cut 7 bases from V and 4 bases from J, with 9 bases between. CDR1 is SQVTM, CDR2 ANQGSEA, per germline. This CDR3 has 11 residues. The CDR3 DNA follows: TGCAGCGGGAACAGGGCAGATACGCAGTATTTT. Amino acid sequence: CSGNRADTQYF.

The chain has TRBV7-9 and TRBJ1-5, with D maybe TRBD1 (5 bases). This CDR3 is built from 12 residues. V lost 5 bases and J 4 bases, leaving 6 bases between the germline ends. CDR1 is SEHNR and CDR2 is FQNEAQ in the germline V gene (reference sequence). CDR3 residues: CASSRQNQPQHF. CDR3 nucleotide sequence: TGTGCCAGCAGCCGACAGAATCAGCCCCAGCATTTT.

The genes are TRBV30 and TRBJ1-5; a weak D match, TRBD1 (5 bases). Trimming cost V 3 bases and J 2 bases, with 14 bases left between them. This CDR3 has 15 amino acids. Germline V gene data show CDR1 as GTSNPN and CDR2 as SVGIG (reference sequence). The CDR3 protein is CAWSRRGAGNQPQHF. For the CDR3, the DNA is TGTGCCTGGAGCAGGCGCGGGGCTGGCAATCAGCCCCAGCATTTT.

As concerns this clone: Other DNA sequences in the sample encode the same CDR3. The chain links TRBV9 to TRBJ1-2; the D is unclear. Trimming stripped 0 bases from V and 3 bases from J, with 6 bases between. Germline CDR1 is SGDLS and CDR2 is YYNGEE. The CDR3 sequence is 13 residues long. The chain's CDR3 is CASSVDRDYGYTF. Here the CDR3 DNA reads TGTGCCAGCAGCGTAGATCGGGACTATGGCTACACCTTC.